These T cell receptor beta chains were read from a single sample in a study of technical replicates of blood from a handful of donors. Clones were sequenced by immunoSEQ multiplex PCR, and TCRdb holds only the in-frame ones, with some missing. Here the sample spans 75,000 to 95,000 clones, around 94% being singletons. The sample consisted of T cells isolated from PBMCs. These receptors came from a human donor in good health. CDR3s include the opening cysteine and the closing phenylalanine or tryptophan. A D gene is named only where the DNA matches it firmly. Size is stated for part of the rows, as once, few or many counts, or as a class when the clone is expanded.

>NA|TRBJ1-4|13|TRBV2|NA
CASSGVETEKLFF
TGTGCCAGCTCGGGAGTAGAGACTGAAAAACTGTTTTTT
>NA|TRBJ2-7|16|TRBV14|TRBD1
CASSLFSGTGEMEQYF
TGTGCCAGCAGCCTTTTTTCCGGGACAGGGGAAATGGAGCAGTACTTC
>NA|TRBJ1-5|15|TRBV10-3|NA
CAISEGTGVSQPQHF
TGTGCCATCAGTGAAGGGACGGGGGTAAGTCAGCCCCAGCATTTT
>NA|TRBJ1-2|13|TRBV7-9|NA
CASSSIYRDGYTF
TGTGCCAGCAGCTCGATATACAGGGATGGCTACACCTTC
>NA|TRBJ2-1|15|TRBV2|TRBD2
CASTASGRGRNEQFF
TGTGCCAGCACCGCTAGCGGGCGCGGTAGGAATGAGCAGTTCTTC
>once|TRBJ2-2|14|TRBV27|NA
CASSLSVTGGELFF
TGTGCCAGCAGTTTATCCGTGACAGGCGGGGAGCTGTTTTTT
>NA|TRBJ2-2|12|TRBV19|NA
CASSLDTGELFF
TGTGCCAGTAGTCTCGACACCGGGGAGCTGTTTTTT
>NA|TRBJ2-7|15|TRBV28|TRBD2
CASSFVGGSSYEQYF
TGTGCCAGCAGTTTTGTGGGAGGGAGCTCCTACGAGCAGTACTTC
>NA|TRBJ1-5|13|TRBV25-1|NA
CASRTAENQPQHF
TGTGCCAGCAGGACAGCTGAGAATCAGCCCCAGCATTTT
>NA|TRBJ2-5|16|TRBV25-1|NA
CASSVPDYRAEETQYF
TGTGCCAGCAGTGTCCCGGATTACAGGGCCGAGGAGACCCAGTACTTC
>NA|TRBJ2-2|15|TRBV5-1|TRBD2
CASSFAQREAGELFF
TGCGCCAGCAGCTTTGCACAGCGGGAGGCCGGGGAGCTGTTTTTT
>once|TRBJ2-7|16|TRBV6-6|TRBD1
CASSYLRQGAGYEQYF
TGTGCCAGCAGTTACTTACGACAGGGGGCGGGTTACGAGCAGTACTTC
>NA|TRBJ1-5|15|TRBV6-5|TRBD1
CASSPGTGAGQPQHF
TGTGCCAGCAGTCCCGGGACAGGGGCTGGGCAGCCCCAGCATTTT
>NA|TRBJ2-5|15|TRBV6-5|TRBD2
CASSFLAGSGETQYF
TGTGCCAGCAGTTTTCTAGCGGGAAGTGGGGAGACCCAGTACTTC
>NA|TRBJ2-2|16|TRBV5-8|TRBD1
CASSNRDRTNTGELFF
TGTGCCAGCAGCAACCGGGACAGGACGAACACCGGGGAGCTGTTTTTT
>NA|TRBJ2-7|14|TRBV27|NA
CASSPGGPPYEQYF
TGTGCCAGCTCTCCCGGGGGGCCACCCTACGAGCAGTACTTC
>NA|TRBJ1-5|14|TRBV19|TRBD1
CASSGTGGGQPQHF
TGTGCCAGTAGTGGGACAGGGGGCGGTCAGCCCCAGCATTTT
>NA|TRBJ2-1|16|TRBV5-1|TRBD1
CASSLGQGPSYNEQFF
TGCGCCAGCAGCCTGGGACAGGGGCCCTCCTACAATGAGCAGTTCTTC
>NA|TRBJ2-1|15|TRBV11-2|TRBD2
CASSSASGGLAFQFF
TGTGCCAGCAGCTCCGCTAGCGGGGGGCTGGCTTTTCAGTTCTTC
>NA|TRBJ2-6|16|TRBV5-4|NA
CASSIPILAGANVLTF
TGTGCCAGCAGTATCCCGATACTAGCTGGGGCCAACGTCCTGACTTTC
>NA|TRBJ1-2|16|TRBV21-1|NA
CASSKVETKSGYGYTF
TGTGCCAGCAGCAAAGTTGAGACAAAAAGTGGCTATGGCTACACCTTC
>NA|TRBJ1-4|15|TRBV6-5|NA
CASSYRGRPNEKLFF
TGTGCCAGCAGTTACCGAGGGAGGCCTAATGAAAAACTGTTTTTT
>NA|TRBJ1-1|16|TRBV6-1|NA
CASSESGKGLGPEAFF
TGTGCCAGCAGTGAAAGTGGAAAAGGATTGGGGCCTGAAGCTTTCTTT
>once|TRBJ1-2|14|TRBV6-5|TRBD1
CASSRTTGSGGYTF
TGTGCCAGCAGTAGAACGACAGGGTCGGGTGGCTACACCTTC
>NA|TRBJ1-4|15|TRBV29-1|NA
CSVEDWGQGDEKLFF
TGCAGCGTTGAAGATTGGGGACAAGGGGATGAAAAACTGTTTTTT
>NA|TRBJ2-1|16|TRBV19|NA
CASRPLFRLNNNEQFF
TGTGCCAGTAGACCCCTGTTCCGGTTAAATAACAATGAGCAGTTCTTC
>NA|TRBJ2-3|13|TRBV5-1|TRBD1
CASWTGRADTQYF
TGCGCCAGCTGGACAGGTCGCGCAGATACGCAGTATTTT
>NA|TRBJ2-1|13|TRBV19|TRBD2
CASSQPRGGGQFF
TGTGCCAGTAGTCAACCCCGGGGGGGCGGGCAGTTCTTC
>NA|TRBJ2-3|16|TRBV2|TRBD1
CASRGRDRLSTDTQYF
TGTGCCAGCAGGGGACGGGACAGGTTGAGCACAGATACGCAGTATTTT
>NA|TRBJ2-4|16|TRBV18|NA
CASSPLAGSLGNIQYF
TGTGCCAGCTCACCACTCGCAGGGTCCTTGGGAAACATTCAGTACTTC
>NA|TRBJ2-2|15|TRBV4-1|NA
CASSQLLDSTGELFF
TGCGCCAGCAGCCAGTTATTGGACTCTACCGGGGAGCTGTTTTTT
>NA|TRBJ2-3|15|TRBV6-5|NA
CASSYGSAMTDTQYF
TGTGCCAGCAGTTACGGAAGCGCTATGACAGATACGCAGTATTTT
>NA|TRBJ1-1|14|TRBV5-6|NA
CASSLGRTNTEAFF
TGTGCCAGCAGCTTGGGCAGAACGAACACTGAAGCTTTCTTT
>NA|TRBJ1-1|12|TRBV2|TRBD1
CASRDRGFRAFF
TGTGCCAGCAGGGACAGGGGGTTCCGAGCTTTCTTT
>NA|TRBJ2-7|13|TRBV2|NA
CASSVRGSYEQYF
TGTGCCAGCAGCGTCAGGGGTTCCTACGAGCAGTACTTC
>NA|TRBJ1-1|14|TRBV18|NA
CATLPQGLGGEAFF
TGTGCCACCTTACCGCAGGGTCTGGGTGGTGAAGCTTTCTTT
>NA|TRBJ1-4|16|TRBV7-4|NA
CASRGTRGSTNEKLFF
TGTGCCAGCAGGGGAACCAGGGGATCAACTAATGAAAAACTGTTTTTT
>NA|TRBJ1-2|13|TRBV19|NA
CASSSTPGDGYTF
TGTGCCAGTTCCTCGACCCCAGGGGATGGCTACACCTTC
>NA|TRBJ2-5|13|TRBV10-3|TRBD2
CAIGSGLQETQYF
TGTGCCATCGGTAGCGGGCTACAAGAGACCCAGTACTTC
>NA|TRBJ2-1|15|TRBV29-1|TRBD2
CSVEWGERGYNEQFF
TGCAGCGTTGAATGGGGCGAGCGGGGGTACAATGAGCAGTTCTTC
>once|TRBJ2-5|13|TRBV5-4|NA
CASSFSDQETQYF
TGTGCCAGCAGCTTCAGCGACCAAGAGACCCAGTACTTC
>NA|TRBJ2-7|14|TRBV4-1|NA
CASSQGLGGYEQYF
TGCGCCAGCAGCCAGGGCCTGGGAGGCTACGAGCAGTACTTC
>NA|TRBJ1-1|16|TRBV5-4|NA
CASNYRGGRTRFEAFF
TGTGCCAGCAACTATCGTGGGGGCCGGACCCGGTTTGAAGCTTTCTTT
>NA|TRBJ1-2|15|TRBV7-2|NA
CASSFSADNPYGYTF
TGTGCCAGCAGCTTCTCGGCAGACAATCCCTATGGCTACACCTTC
>once|TRBJ2-7|13|TRBV12-5|NA
CASGLEPAGEQYF
TGTGCTAGTGGTTTGGAGCCAGCCGGGGAGCAGTACTTC
>once|TRBJ2-1|14|TRBV27|TRBD2
CASYTSGRDNEQFF
TGTGCCAGCTATACTAGCGGGAGGGACAATGAGCAGTTCTTC
>NA|TRBJ2-7|13|TRBV10-2|NA
CATQRAPYYEQYF
TGCGCCACTCAGAGGGCCCCCTACTACGAGCAGTACTTC
>once|TRBJ1-2|14|TRBV27|NA
CASSLEAGAGGYTF
TGTGCCAGCAGTTTGGAGGCAGGGGCTGGCGGCTACACCTTC
>NA|TRBJ2-5|14|TRBV19|TRBD1
CASSIQGARETQYF
TGTGCCAGTAGTATACAGGGGGCGCGGGAGACCCAGTACTTC
>NA|TRBJ1-4|15|TRBV7-9|TRBD1
CASSQLDRQNEKLFF
TGTGCCAGCAGCCAACTGGACAGGCAGAATGAAAAACTGTTTTTT
>NA|TRBJ2-3|14|TRBV2|NA
CASRNRDLTDTQYF
TGTGCCAGCAGAAACAGGGACCTCACAGATACGCAGTATTTT
>NA|TRBJ2-7|13|TRBV28|TRBD1
CASRDRALYEQYF
TGTGCCAGCCGGGACAGGGCATTATACGAGCAGTACTTC
>NA|TRBJ2-1|14|TRBV5-1|NA
CASKVLQGWYEQFF
TGCGCCAGCAAAGTCCTACAGGGCTGGTATGAGCAGTTCTTC
>NA|TRBJ2-5|15|TRBV5-1|NA
CASSPAGGARETQYF
TGCGCCAGCAGCCCCGCAGGAGGGGCAAGGGAGACCCAGTACTTC
>NA|TRBJ2-5|15|TRBV10-2|TRBD1
CASSEVPGQQETQYF
TGCGCCAGCAGTGAGGTCCCGGGACAGCAAGAGACCCAGTACTTC